One and the same sample provided the 19 T cell receptor beta chains below, sequenced in a study of blood T cell repertoires in COVID-19. This table comes from immunoSEQ multiplex PCR, and its TCRdb copy is limited to in-frame clones, with some not included. The sample contains hundreds of thousands of clones, 75% to 90% of which appear only once. The material sequenced was peripheral blood. Source of these receptors: a woman in her fifties or sixties with COVID-19, enrolled during active disease.

The rearrangement uses TRBV19 and TRBJ2-3, with 8 bases lining up with TRBD1. CDR1 is LNHDA and CDR2 is SQIVND in the germline V gene (reference sequence). V lost 6 bases, J lost 2 bases, and 7 bases stayed unmatched. The CDR3 contains 15 residues. Here the CDR3 reads CASRIGQGDTDTQYF. CDR3 coding DNA: TGTGCCAGTAGGATCGGACAGGGCGACACAGATACGCAGTATTTT.

This chain connects TRBV6-2 or TRBV6-3 to TRBJ2-7; maybe TRBD1 (6 bases). The CDR3 extends over 14 amino acids. Germline V gives CDR1 MNHEY, CDR2 SVGEGT. V lost 4 bases and J 4 bases, leaving 14 bases between the germline ends. The chain's CDR3 is CASSSVGQLYEQYF. Here the CDR3 DNA reads TGTGCCAGCAGTTCTGTTGGACAGCTTTACGAGCAGTACTTC.

This clone was found once. This rearrangement joins TRBV11-2 to TRBJ2-1; 10 positions match TRBD2. From germline, CDR1 is SGHAT and CDR2 FQNNGV. J gave up 8 bases and V 10 bases, and 14 bases lay outside the gene matches. This CDR3 is built from 15 residues. The CDR3 loop is CATQRLAGVLDEQFF. The CDR3 region has the DNA TGTGCCACCCAAAGGCTAGCGGGAGTTCTGGATGAGCAGTTCTTC.

The chain has TRBV24-1 and TRBJ2-1, with 8 nucleotides matching TRBD1. The CDR3 totals 16 residues. Germline V CDR1 and CDR2: KGHDR, SFDVKD. Germline trimming cut 3 bases from V and 9 bases from J; bases unmatched to any gene: 12. The CDR3 sequence: CATSDPSRTGKAEQFF. In DNA, the CDR3 is TGTGCCACCAGTGATCCCTCGAGGACAGGGAAGGCTGAGCAGTTCTTC.

This chain uses TRBV7-8 with TRBJ2-1; the D gene is possibly TRBD1 (6 bases). V lost 4 bases and J 7 bases, leaving 20 bases between the germline ends. CDR1 and CDR2 (germline): SGHVS, FQNEAQ. CDR3 length: 16 residues. In DNA, the CDR3 is TGTGCCAGCAGCTCAAACGAGGGACACTTGGGGAATGAGCAGTTCTTC. Translated: CASSSNEGHLGNEQFF.

V is TRBV27 and J is TRBJ2-7, with D perhaps matching TRBD1 (5 bases). Trimming took off 4 bases at V and 4 bases at J, with 14 bases between the two ends. Looked up from germline, CDR1 is MNHEY and CDR2 is SMNVEV (reference sequence). This CDR3 region has 14 residues. CDR3 region: CASSYATEPYEQYF. The CDR3 DNA is TGTGCCAGCAGTTACGCGACAGAGCCGTACGAGCAGTACTTC.

The V gene is TRBV7-2, the J gene TRBJ2-4; D is uncertain. Germline V lookup: CDR1 SGHTA, CDR2 FQGNSA. This CDR3 contains 14 residues. V lost 4 bases to trimming and J lost 10 bases, with 17 bases between them. The CDR3, as DNA: TGTGCCAGCAGCTCCCCCTCCCGAGGCCGTATTCAGTACTTC. Translation gives CASSSPSRGRIQYF.

The J gene is TRBJ2-1, the V gene TRBV5-1; 11 nucleotides match TRBD2. Germline V gene sequence: CDR1 SGHRS, CDR2 YFSETQ. This CDR3 contains 15 residues. The trim removed 0 bases at V and 5 bases at J, leaving 1 base unmatched. In nucleotides, the CDR3 is TGCGCCAGCAGCTTGGAACTAGCGGGAGACAATGAGCAGTTCTTC. This encodes CASSLELAGDNEQFF.

V is TRBV20-1 and J is TRBJ2-4, with TRBD1 matching 10 bases. Unmatched junction bases numbered 13, after V lost 3 bases and J lost 5 bases. The germline V gene has CDR1 DFQATT and CDR2 SNEGSKA (reference sequence). The CDR3 spans 17 residues. CDR3 residues: CSASWASGQGIENIQYF. The CDR3 nucleotides are TGCAGTGCTAGTTGGGCATCGGGACAGGGGATTGAAAACATTCAGTACTTC.

The chain carries TRBV7-6 and TRBJ2-2; D ambiguous. Trimming took 1 base from V and 2 from J, leaving 11 bases between them. The germline CDR1 and CDR2 sequences are SGHVS and FNYEAQ. This CDR3 region has 16 residues. The CDR3 protein is CASSLVGRINTGELFF. DNA for the CDR3: TGTGCCAGCAGCTTAGTAGGCAGGATTAACACCGGGGAGCTGTTTTTT. Based on the CDR3 plus reference TRBV7-6 and TRBJ2-2, the full variable domain is GAGVSQSPRYKVTKRGQDVALRCDPISGHVSLYWYRQALGQGPEFLTYFNYEAQQDKSGLPNDRFSAERPEGSISTLTIQRTEQRDSAMYRCASSLVGRINTGELFFGEGSRLTVL.

This clone was detected once. The chain has TRBV18 and TRBJ2-5; 10 nucleotides match TRBD2. Germline V lookup: CDR1 KGHSH, CDR2 LQKENI. J lost 5 bases, V lost 6 bases, and 9 bases had no gene match. The CDR3 runs to 15 residues. CDR3 DNA: TGTGCCAGCTCCGAACTAGCGGGGAGACAGGAGACCCAGTACTTC. Its protein product is CASSELAGRQETQYF.

This clone has just a few counts. The CDR3 bases are TGTGCCAGCAGTTACTCGAGACATTGGCTTAACACTGAAGCTTTCTTT. Translating gives CASSYSRHWLNTEAFF. The chain combines TRBV6-5 with TRBJ1-1; D uncertain. This CDR3 is 16 amino acids long. Deletions cut 0 bases from V and 2 bases from J, with 13 bases between. Germline CDR1 and CDR2: MNHEY and SVGAGI.

V is TRBV30 and J is TRBJ1-5; a weak D match, TRBD1 (5 bases). Germline CDR1 is GTSNPN and CDR2 is SVGIG (reference sequence). V was shortened by 2 bases and J by 3 bases, with 8 bases between the two germline ends. The CDR3 loop spans 13 amino acids. The CDR3 here is CAWSSGFNQPQHF. Written as DNA, the CDR3 is TGTGCCTGGAGTTCAGGGTTCAATCAGCCCCAGCATTTT. Supplemented by reference TRBV30 and TRBJ1-5, the full variable domain reads SQTIHQWPATLVQPVGSPLSLECTVEGTSNPNLYWYRQAAGRGLQLLFYSVGIGQISSEVPQNLSASRPQDRQFILSSKKLLLSDSGFYLCAWSSGFNQPQHFGDGTRLSIL.

This clone was detected a few times. This sequence joins TRBV6-6 and TRBJ1-6; D is ambiguous. V was cut by 5 bases and J by 6 bases, with 14 bases left in between. The CDR3 runs 15 residues. CDR1 and CDR2 from the germline V gene are MNHNY and SVGAGI (reference sequence). The CDR3, as DNA: TGTGCCAGCAGTCCCGCCCCCGAGGGTAATTCACCCCTCCACTTT. Its translation: CASSPAPEGNSPLHF.

V gene TRBV9 combines with J gene TRBJ1-1, with 10 bases that match TRBD1. Germline V CDR1 and CDR2: SGDLS, YYNGEE. The CDR3 sequence is 16 residues long. V shed 3 bases and J 8 bases; nucleotides not matched to a gene: 13. The CDR3 protein is CASSARGQGTGREAFF. The DNA of the CDR3 is TGTGCCAGCAGCGCGAGGGGACAGGGGACGGGGAGGGAAGCTTTCTTT. Complete variable domain (other parts from reference TRBV9 and TRBJ1-1): DSGVTQTPKHLITATGQRVTLRCSPRSGDLSVYWYQQSLDQGLQFLIQYYNGEERAKGNILERFSAQQFPDLHSELNLSSLELGDSALYFCASSARGQGTGREAFFGQGTRLTVV.

The V gene is TRBV6-6, the J gene TRBJ2-1; TRBD2 might be the D (5 bases). The V end lost 10 bases, the J end lost 7 bases, and 23 bases lay between the germline ends. Germline CDR1 is MNHNY and CDR2 is SVGAGI (reference sequence). The CDR3 spans 15 residues. The CDR3 coding sequence is TGTGCCACACAGCCAGCGGAACTGGGTCGGAATGAGCAGTTCTTC. This codes for CATQPAELGRNEQFF.

V and J are TRBV7-8 and TRBJ2-1; D unresolved. V lost 0 bases and J lost 4, with 4 bases in between. This CDR3 is 13 amino acids long. The germline V gene has CDR1 SGHVS and CDR2 FQNEAQ. The CDR3 DNA follows: TGTGCCAGCAGCTTAGCCCCTTACAATGAGCAGTTCTTC. Translated, it gives CASSLAPYNEQFF.

The chain uses TRBV10-3 and TRBJ1-5; 8 bases line up with TRBD1. The CDR3 consists of 13 residues. CDR1 is ENHRY and CDR2 is SYGVKD in the germline V gene. Trimming at V came to 6 bases and at J to 10 bases, leaving 8 bases not matched to a gene. CDR3 in DNA: TGTGCCATCAGCCAGGGGGCTCACAATCCCCAGCATTTT. This sequence encodes CAISQGAHNPQHF.

V is TRBV24-1 and J is TRBJ2-1; 11 nucleotides align to TRBD2. The J segment lost 12 bases and the V segment lost 4 bases, leaving 13 bases of the junction unmatched. The germline V gene encodes CDR1 KGHDR and CDR2 SFDVKD. CDR3 length: 16 residues. The CDR3 reads CATSEPLGLAAHGQFF. The CDR3 DNA is TGTGCCACCAGTGAACCGCTGGGACTAGCGGCGCACGGGCAGTTCTTC.